One and the same sample provided the 3 T cell receptor beta chains below, sequenced in a study of T cells after yellow fever vaccination. One entry per CDR3 protein results from TCRdb running MiXCR on the 5' RACE reads. The table lists about 500,000 distinct CDR3 sequences, less than 20% of them singletons. Sequencing was performed on PBMCs, taken less than 6 days after the first yellow fever vaccination. These receptors were collected from a man aged 18-30 years who received the YFV17D yellow fever vaccine.

This clonotype was counted only a few times. The rearrangement links TRBV5-1 to TRBJ2-1; 11 nucleotides agree with TRBD2. CDR3 length: 15 amino acids. Trimming removed 6 bases from V and 5 bases from J; junction bases left unmatched: 7. CDR1 and CDR2 (germline): SGHRS, YFSETQ. CDR3 nucleotides: TGCGCCAGCATCCTAGGGACTAGCGGTAACAATGAGCAGTTCTTC. Translating it yields CASILGTSGNNEQFF.

The J gene is TRBJ1-6, the V gene TRBV12-3 or TRBV12-4; D ambiguous. The V end was cut by 6 bases, the J end by 10 bases, with 16 bases between. The CDR3 covers 14 residues. In DNA, the CDR3 is TGTGCCAGCAGCCTAACCTCCGGAGGATCACCCCTCCACTTT. Its protein product is CASSLTSGGSPLHF.

This chain joins TRBV5-1 and TRBJ1-2, with D uncertain. The ends were cut back, 5 bases at V and 6 bases at J, with 8 bases in the middle. This CDR3 is 11 amino acids long. Germline V gene sequence: CDR1 SGHRS, CDR2 YFSETQ. The CDR3, as DNA: TGCGCCAGCAGAGCTGAGGATGGCTACACCTTC. Its translation: CASRAEDGYTF.